One and the same sample provided the 9 T cell receptor beta chains below, sequenced in a study of identical twins. From the 5' RACE reads, TCRdb called clonotypes with MiXCR, one entry per CDR3 protein. In the table there are more than 250,000 distinct CDR3 sequences, under 9.5% of which are singletons. These data were likewise used in another study, on yellow fever vaccine responses in identical twins.

The sequenced sample was memory (CD45RO+) T cells sorted from blood. Source of these receptors: a woman aged 18-29 years in good health.

In regard to this clonotype: The junction departs from the called germline gene at one end, perhaps through a read error. The chain is built from TRBV24-1 and TRBJ2-1, with TRBD2 matching 11 bases. CDR1 KGHDR and CDR2 SFDVKD come from the germline V gene. The CDR3 contains 18 residues. CDR3 sequence: CTTSDLDSGLADRNEQFF. The CDR3 DNA sequence: TGTACCACCAGTGATTTGGATTCGGGACTAGCGGATCGAAATGAGCAGTTCTTC.

This clonotype showed up many times. The J gene is TRBJ1-5, the V gene TRBV4-1; tentatively, D is TRBD1 (5 bases). Germline assignment: CDR1 MGHRA and CDR2 YSYEKL. This CDR3 is built from 16 residues. Trimming left V 4 bases short and J 0 bases short, with 13 bases between. The CDR3 region is CASSRGTGDSNQPQHF. CDR3 nucleotide sequence: TGCGCCAGCAGCCGCGGAACAGGAGATAGCAATCAGCCCCAGCATTTT.

The table lists this clonotype with many counts. The chain joins TRBV3-1 to TRBJ1-1, with 8 bases matching TRBD1. The V gene's germline CDR1 is LGHDT and CDR2 YNNKEL (reference sequence). The CDR3 extends over 16 amino acids. Trimming removed 3 bases from V and 5 bases from J; junction bases left unmatched: 11. The CDR3 bases are TGTGCCAGCAGCCACCGGACAGGGCTTGTGGGGACTGAAGCTTTCTTT. Translation gives CASSHRTGLVGTEAFF.

This chain uses TRBV3-1 with TRBJ2-7, with 8 bases matching TRBD1. Germline loops: CDR1 LGHDT, CDR2 YNNKEL (reference sequence). The CDR3 is 13 residues long. CDR3 coding DNA: TGTGCCACCAGCAAGCAGGGGGCTGGCGAGCAGTACGTC. Amino acids: CATSKQGAGEQYV.

This clonotype has at least ten counts. This chain links TRBV7-8 with TRBJ2-1; no reliable D call. This CDR3 is 13 amino acids long. V was trimmed by 7 bases and J by 6 bases, leaving 13 bases between them. Germline V gives CDR1 SGHVS, CDR2 FQNEAQ. CDR3 nucleotides: TGTGCCAGCACCCCTCTGGGGTTCAATGAGCAGTTCTTC. Translating gives CASTPLGFNEQFF.

The table lists this clonotype with a few counts. The chain carries TRBV28 and TRBJ2-1, with 10 bases matching TRBD2. J gave up 9 bases and V 3 bases, and 5 bases lay outside the gene matches. The CDR3 runs to 14 residues. Germline CDR1 MDHEN, CDR2 SYDVKM. For the CDR3, the DNA is TGTGCCAGCAGTTTTAGCGGGAGGTCCCCTGAGCAGTTCTTC. Amino acids: CASSFSGRSPEQFF.

This clonotype was counted only a few times. This chain links TRBV6-5 with TRBJ2-1; 12 bases map to TRBD1. The CDR3 is 15 amino acids. With V trimmed by 4 bases and J by 8 bases, 6 bases remained unmatched. Germline V gene data show CDR1 as MNHEY and CDR2 as SVGAGI. The CDR3 is CASSSPGTGGDEQFF. DNA for the CDR3: TGTGCCAGCAGTTCACCCGGGACAGGGGGCGATGAGCAGTTCTTC.

There are many counts of this clonotype. The V and J genes are TRBV5-1 and TRBJ1-2; the D gene is possibly TRBD1 (6 bases). Germline CDR1 and CDR2: SGHRS and YFSETQ. The CDR3 extends over 18 amino acids. V lost 0 bases and J 0 bases, leaving 18 bases between the germline ends. As DNA, the CDR3 is TGCGCCAGCAGCTTGGTTCCTCTCCGTAGGGGGACTAACTATGGCTACACCTTC. Its protein product is CASSLVPLRRGTNYGYTF.

The chain combines TRBV20-1 with TRBJ2-1; the match to TRBD1 covers 9 bases. V was pared by 2 bases and J by 7 bases, with 6 bases of the junction left unmatched. Germline V gene data show CDR1 as DFQATT and CDR2 as SNEGSKA (reference sequence). This CDR3 region has 14 residues. The CDR3 DNA reads as TGCAGTGCTAGAACCGGGACAGGGAGAAATGAGCAGTTCTTC. It specifies CSARTGTGRNEQFF.